The 5 T cell receptor beta chains given below trace back to one sample, sequenced in a study of blood T cell repertoires in COVID-19. TCRdb keeps only in-frame clones here, not all; method: immunoSEQ multiplex PCR. The sample shows roughly 110,000 clones, 80% of them seen only once. The sample consisted of peripheral blood. These receptors were collected from a man aged 70-80 years with acute or convalescent COVID-19.

The V gene is TRBV5-8, the J gene TRBJ2-3; no reliable D call. Germline CDR1 is SGHTS and CDR2 is YDEGEE. V lost 3 bases and J 2 bases, leaving 7 bases between the germline ends. The CDR3 sequence is 13 residues long. The CDR3 DNA reads as TGTGCCAGCAGCTCTCTTAACACAGATACGCAGTATTTT. Translated: CASSSLNTDTQYF.

The chain is built from TRBV24-1 and TRBJ2-1; 9 nucleotides line up with TRBD1. CDR3 length equals 12 residues. V gave up 7 bases and J gave up 7 bases; unmatched junction bases: 1. Germline V gene lookup returns CDR1 KGHDR and CDR2 SFDVKD. The CDR3 DNA reads as TGTGCCACCAGAGACAGGGGGAATGAGCAGTTCTTC. Encoded protein: CATRDRGNEQFF.

The chain recombines TRBV3-1 (or the pseudogene TRBV3-2) with TRBJ2-2, with a weak D call TRBD1 (6 bases). Per the germline V gene, CDR1 is LGHDT and CDR2 is YNNKEL (reference sequence). Between the trimmed V and J ends, which lost 1 base and 3 bases, there was a span of 12 bases. This CDR3 is built from 16 residues. CDR3 in DNA: TGTGCCAGCAGCCAAGGGCCCAGGGGTTACACCGGGGAGCTGTTTTTT. It is translated as CASSQGPRGYTGELFF.

V usage is TRBV19 and J usage is TRBJ2-7; 12 positions match TRBD1. Germline V gives CDR1 LNHDA, CDR2 SQIVND (reference sequence). The CDR3 is made up of 15 amino acids. Trimming removed 7 bases from V and 1 base from J; junction bases left unmatched: 5. CDR3 loop: CASKPGQGASYEQYF. In DNA, the CDR3 is TGTGCCAGTAAACCGGGACAGGGGGCTTCCTACGAGCAGTACTTC. Based on the CDR3 plus reference TRBV19 and TRBJ2-7, the full variable domain is DGGITQSPKYLFRKEGQNVTLSCEQNLNHDAMYWYRQDPGQGLRLIYYSQIVNDFQKGDIAEGYSVSREKKESFPLTVTSAQKNPTAFYLCASKPGQGASYEQYFGPGTRLTVT.

The table lists this clone with a few counts. The V gene is TRBV27, the J gene TRBJ1-1; possible D gene TRBD1, 6 bases. Germline assignment: CDR1 MNHEY and CDR2 SMNVEV (reference sequence). V shed 0 bases and J shed 3 bases, with 11 bases lying between them. The CDR3 has 15 residues. The CDR3 region is CASSLSWAGDTEAFF. CDR3 sequence (DNA): TGTGCCAGCAGTTTATCGTGGGCAGGGGACACTGAAGCTTTCTTT.